Below, one TCR beta chain is given with its context. Its target is unknown. Researchers took RNA transcripts and amplified the TCR beta CDR3 regions from them. Carried out on the TCR CDR3, a first-round RT-PCR used the HTBI primer set. In TCRdb, the multiplex PCR reads were re-called with MiXCR into one record per CDR3 protein. Found here are hundreds of thousands of distinct CDR3 sequences, 45% of them singletons; the top ten hold approximately 7.2%. Trimming cost V 4 bases and J 2 bases, with 10 bases left between them. Germline V gene lookup returns CDR1 SGDLS and CDR2 YYNGEE. The length of the CDR3 is 13 residues. This entry comes from a study of T cells in Graves' hyperthyroidism and ophthalmopathy. Findings and limits, study-wide: Ophthalmopathy prediction by the model preceded onset by a median approximately 6.1 months.

This receptor was obtained from an adult man with Graves' disease, either hyperthyroidism or ophthalmopathy (not recorded which). The chain employs TRBV9 and TRBJ2-7; D is ambiguous. What was sequenced was peripheral blood or thyroid tissue (not recorded which). DNA for the CDR3: TGTGCCAGCAGCCGTGTCGGCGCCTACGAGCAGTACTTC. Translation: CASSRVGAYEQYF. Combining the CDR3 with reference TRBV9 and TRBJ2-7 gives the whole variable domain DSGVTQTPKHLITATGQRVTLRCSPRSGDLSVYWYQQSLDQGLQFLIQYYNGEERAKGNILERFSAQQFPDLHSELNLSSLELGDSALYFCASSRVGAYEQYFGPGTRLTVT.